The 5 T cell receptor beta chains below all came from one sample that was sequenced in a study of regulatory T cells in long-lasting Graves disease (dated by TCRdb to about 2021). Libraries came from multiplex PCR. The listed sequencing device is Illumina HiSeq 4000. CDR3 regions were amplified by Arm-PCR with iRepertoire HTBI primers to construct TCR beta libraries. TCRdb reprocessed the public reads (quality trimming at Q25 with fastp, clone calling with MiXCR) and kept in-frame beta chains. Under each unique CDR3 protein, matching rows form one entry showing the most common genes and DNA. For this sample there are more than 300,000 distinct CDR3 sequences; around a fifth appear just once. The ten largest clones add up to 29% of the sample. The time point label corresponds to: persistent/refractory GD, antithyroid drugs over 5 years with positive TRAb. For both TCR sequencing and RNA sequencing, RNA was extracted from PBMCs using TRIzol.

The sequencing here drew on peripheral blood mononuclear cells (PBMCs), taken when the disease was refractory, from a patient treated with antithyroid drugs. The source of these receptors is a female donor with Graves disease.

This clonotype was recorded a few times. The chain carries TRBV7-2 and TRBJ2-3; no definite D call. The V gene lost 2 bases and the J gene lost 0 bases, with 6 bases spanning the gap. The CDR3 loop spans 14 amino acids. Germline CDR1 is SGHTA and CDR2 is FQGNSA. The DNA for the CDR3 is TGTGCCAGCAGCTTACAGACTAGCACAGATACGCAGTATTTT. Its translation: CASSLQTSTDTQYF.

The CDR3 DNA reads TGTGCCAGCAGGGGTAGCGGGGAGACCTTCTCCTACAATGAGCAGTTCTTC. Translation gives CASRGSGETFSYNEQFF. The chain is built from TRBV28 and TRBJ2-1; 8 bases align to TRBD2. V was pared by 6 bases and J by 0 bases, with 10 bases of the junction left unmatched. Germline lookup yields CDR1 MDHEN and CDR2 SYDVKM. The CDR3 runs to 17 residues.

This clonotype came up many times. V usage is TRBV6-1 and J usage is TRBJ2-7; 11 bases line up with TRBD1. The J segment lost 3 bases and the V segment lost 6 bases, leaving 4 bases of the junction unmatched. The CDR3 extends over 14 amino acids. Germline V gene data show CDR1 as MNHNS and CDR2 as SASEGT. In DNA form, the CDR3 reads TGTGCCAGCAGACCCGGGACAGGGGGCTACGAGCAGTACTTC. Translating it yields CASRPGTGGYEQYF.

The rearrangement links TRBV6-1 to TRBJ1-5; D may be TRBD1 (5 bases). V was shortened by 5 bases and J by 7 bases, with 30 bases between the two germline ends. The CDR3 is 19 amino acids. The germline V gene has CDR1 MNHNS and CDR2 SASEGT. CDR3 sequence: CASSHRPSGRAFTEQPQHF. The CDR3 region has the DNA TGTGCCAGCAGTCACCGCCCTTCGGGACGGGCTTTTACGGAACAGCCCCAGCATTTT.

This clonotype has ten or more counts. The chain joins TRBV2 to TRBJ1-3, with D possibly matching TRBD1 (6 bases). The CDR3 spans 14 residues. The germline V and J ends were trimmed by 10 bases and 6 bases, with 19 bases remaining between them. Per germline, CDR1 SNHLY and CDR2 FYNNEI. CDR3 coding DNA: TGTGCCATCCCCCAACAGGGAGAAGAAAACACCATATATTTT. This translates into CAIPQQGEENTIYF.